The rows below give T cell receptor beta chains drawn from one sample of a study of CD8 T cells in ankylosing spondylitis. One entry per CDR3 protein results from TCRdb running MiXCR on the 5' RACE reads. In the table there are about 250,000 distinct CDR3 sequences, roughly 32% of which are singletons. The sequenced material came from blood, either unsorted or a sorted T cell fraction (not recorded which). Source of these receptors: a male donor with ankylosing spondylitis or in good health (not recorded which). Each CDR3 is given with its conserved first and last residue.

v_call	j_call	cdr3_aa
TRBV7-2	TRBJ2-3	CASSSDRVDTDTQYF
TRBV20-1	TRBJ2-3	CSARTSGGTSTDTQYF
TRBV5-1	TRBJ2-2	CASSSQGLNTGELFF
TRBV10-3	TRBJ2-7	CAIKQDRVAYEQYF
TRBV20-1	TRBJ1-5	CSAQKGTRGSNQPQHF
TRBV6-5	TRBJ2-3	CASSYGGTSGGTDTQYF
TRBV29-1	TRBJ1-2	CSVEGGTGYGYTF
TRBV20-1	TRBJ2-5	CSARGVETQYF
TRBV29-1	TRBJ2-7	CSVAGGYKGYEQYF
TRBV5-1	TRBJ2-7	CASSLGPDYEQYF
TRBV20-1	TRBJ1-4	CSATTGKANEKLFF
TRBV21-1	TRBJ2-7	CASSKQGLDVYEQYF
TRBV28	TRBJ2-7	CASSRNPGPPYEQYF
TRBV18	TRBJ1-2	CASSPDASYGYTF
TRBV12-3/TRBV12-4	TRBJ1-1	CASTPLTGVTEAFF
TRBV9	TRBJ1-2	CASSVDRDRGFYGYTF
TRBV9	TRBJ2-7	CASSVGGGPGYEQYF
TRBV10-2	TRBJ2-7	CASSEARQGDEQYF
TRBV5-1	TRBJ2-3	CASSLRDSTDTQYF
TRBV12-3/TRBV12-4	TRBJ1-6	CASSNRDRGNSPLHF
TRBV20-1	TRBJ2-3	CSARAGGAIDTQYF
TRBV20-1	TRBJ2-7	CSARALAGWYEQYF
TRBV15	TRBJ1-2	CATSRDRVNYGYTF
TRBV20-1	TRBJ2-1	CSARDWLRTSDHEQFF
TRBV6-1	TRBJ2-7	CASSLNSRGYEQYF
TRBV24-1	TRBJ1-1	CATSDSLLTVTFF
TRBV11-2	TRBJ2-7	CASSFRAGRAPYEQYF
TRBV11-2	TRBJ2-3	CASSPGQGRADTQYF
TRBV20-1	TRBJ2-5	CSAPTGEETQYF
TRBV20-1	TRBJ2-7	CSAKDPGTYYEQYF
TRBV29-1	TRBJ2-3	CSVEDGDSSTDTQYF
TRBV6-5	TRBJ2-3	CASSYSKAGWGADTQYF
TRBV12-3/TRBV12-4	TRBJ1-2	CASRPETGGDYGYTF
TRBV20-1	TRBJ2-7	CSARSQRGSDEQYF
TRBV6-5	TRBJ1-2	CASSYSGPYGYTF
TRBV20-1	TRBJ1-1	CSVETNTEAFF